The clone carrying this T cell receptor beta chain occurred a few times. This sample is drawn from a study of blood T cell repertoires in COVID-19. Study-level background: Both acute and convalescent COVID-19 samples were obtained from the United States, Italy and Spain. Sources were T cells, B-cell-depleted T cells, or PBMCs; the material itself was cDNA or gDNA.

In the authors' workflow: Quantification of nucleated cells was approximated via reference gene primer amplification. The assay was immunoSEQ multiplex PCR, and TCRdb's table has in-frame clones only and misses some. V and J calls and clone size are as listed in that table; D and trimming were resolved from the DNA. The sample has 25,000 to 35,000 clones; more than 65% are singletons. The V end lost 3 bases, the J end lost 5 bases, and 13 bases lay between the germline ends. Germline V gene sequence: CDR1 SNHLY, CDR2 FYNNEI. The CDR3 is 14 amino acids. The sequenced sample consisted of peripheral blood. The chain is built from TRBV2 and TRBJ2-5; possibly TRBD2 for D (7 bases). This receptor was taken from a human donor in a cohort sampled during active COVID-19. CDR3 region: CASSERGRGETQYF. The CDR3 DNA reads TGTGCCAGCAGTGAGAGGGGGAGGGGGGAGACCCAGTACTTC.